This TCR beta chain was sequenced in a study of T cells in Graves' hyperthyroidism and ophthalmopathy. Whole-study context: Prior to any treatment, at the point of initial diagnosis, peripheral blood was collected.

Study-level points and caveats: Most thyroid clonotypes expanded above 0.001 appeared in blood too.

Orbital computed tomography and thyroid ultrasound, together with serum TRAb and thyroxine and clinical symptoms, were used for diagnoses. V lost 1 base to trimming and J lost 6 bases, with 6 bases between them. The CDR3 sequence is 13 residues long. CDR1 and CDR2 from the germline V gene are KGHDR and SFDVKD. Researchers amplified the TCR beta CDR3 regions from RNA transcripts. When the TCR CDR3 underwent first-round RT-PCR, the HTBI primer set was used. TCRdb re-derived calls from the multiplex PCR reads in MiXCR, one entry per CDR3 protein. Of hundreds of thousands of distinct CDR3 sequences in the sample, approximately 23% are singletons; the top ten hold approximately 35%. Many counts were recorded for this clonotype. Its antigen is unknown.

Sequenced material: blood. The gene calls are TRBV24-1 and TRBJ2-1; D ambiguous. This receptor was identified in a woman between 40 and 50 years old with Graves' ophthalmopathy. CDR3 bases: TGTGCCACCAGTGATTTCAATGGCAATGAGCAGTTCTTC. The encoded protein is CATSDFNGNEQFF.